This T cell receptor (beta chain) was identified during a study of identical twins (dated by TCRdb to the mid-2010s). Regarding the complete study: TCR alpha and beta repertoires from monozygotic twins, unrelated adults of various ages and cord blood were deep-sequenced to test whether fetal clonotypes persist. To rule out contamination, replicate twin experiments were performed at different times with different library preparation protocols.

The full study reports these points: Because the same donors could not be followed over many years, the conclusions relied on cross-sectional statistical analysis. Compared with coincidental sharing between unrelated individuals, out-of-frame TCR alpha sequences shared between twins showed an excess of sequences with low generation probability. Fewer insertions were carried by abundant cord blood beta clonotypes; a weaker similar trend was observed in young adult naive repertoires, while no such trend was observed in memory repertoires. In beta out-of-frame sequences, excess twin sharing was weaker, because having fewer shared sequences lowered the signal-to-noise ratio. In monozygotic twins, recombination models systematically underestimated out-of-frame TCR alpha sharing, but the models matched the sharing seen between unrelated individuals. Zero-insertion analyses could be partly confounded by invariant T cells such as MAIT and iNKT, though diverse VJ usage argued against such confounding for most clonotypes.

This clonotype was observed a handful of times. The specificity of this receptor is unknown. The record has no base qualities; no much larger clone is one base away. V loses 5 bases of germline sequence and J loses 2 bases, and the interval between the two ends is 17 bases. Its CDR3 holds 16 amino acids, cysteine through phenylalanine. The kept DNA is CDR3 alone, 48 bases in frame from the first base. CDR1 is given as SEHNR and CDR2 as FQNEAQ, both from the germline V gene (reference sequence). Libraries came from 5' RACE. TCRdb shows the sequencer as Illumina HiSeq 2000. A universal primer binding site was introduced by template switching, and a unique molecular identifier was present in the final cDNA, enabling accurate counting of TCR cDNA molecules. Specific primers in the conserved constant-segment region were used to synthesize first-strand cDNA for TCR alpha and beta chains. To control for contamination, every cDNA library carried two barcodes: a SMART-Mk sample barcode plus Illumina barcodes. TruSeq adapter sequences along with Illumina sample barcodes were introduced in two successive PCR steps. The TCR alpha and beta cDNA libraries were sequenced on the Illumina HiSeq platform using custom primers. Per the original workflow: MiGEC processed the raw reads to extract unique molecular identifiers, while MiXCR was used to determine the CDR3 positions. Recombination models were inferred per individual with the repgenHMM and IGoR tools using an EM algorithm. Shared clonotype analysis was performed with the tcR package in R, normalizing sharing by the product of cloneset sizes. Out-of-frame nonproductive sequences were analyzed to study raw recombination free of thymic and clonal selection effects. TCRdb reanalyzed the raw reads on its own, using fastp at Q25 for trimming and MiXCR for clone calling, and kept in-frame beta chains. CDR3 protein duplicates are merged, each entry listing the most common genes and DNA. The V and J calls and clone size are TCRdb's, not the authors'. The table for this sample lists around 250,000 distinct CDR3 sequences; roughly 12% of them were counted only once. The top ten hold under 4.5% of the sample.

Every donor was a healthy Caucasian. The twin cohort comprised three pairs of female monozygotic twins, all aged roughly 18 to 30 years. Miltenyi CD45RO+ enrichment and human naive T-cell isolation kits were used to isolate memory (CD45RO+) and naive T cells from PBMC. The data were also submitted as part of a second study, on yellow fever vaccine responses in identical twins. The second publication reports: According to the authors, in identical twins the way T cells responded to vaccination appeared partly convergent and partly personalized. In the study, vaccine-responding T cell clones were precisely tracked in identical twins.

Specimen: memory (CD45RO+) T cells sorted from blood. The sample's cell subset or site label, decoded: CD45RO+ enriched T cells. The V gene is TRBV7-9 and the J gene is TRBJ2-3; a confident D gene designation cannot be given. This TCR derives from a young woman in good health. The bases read TGTGCCAGCAGCACTATGGGGATGAGGAACACAGATACGCAGTATTTT. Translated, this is CASSTMGMRNTDTQYF.